This record concerns one T cell receptor (beta chain) sequence. Its target is unknown. CDR1 and CDR2 (germline): LNHDA, SQIVND (reference sequence). The germline V and J ends were trimmed by 6 bases and 4 bases, with 18 bases remaining between them. The CDR3 sequence is 15 residues long. Each population that was sorted was more than 95% pure. This sample was included in a study of beta chain features in type 1 diabetes. Every bit of the isolated RNA underwent reverse transcription, so sequencing read expressed TCRB transcripts. Clones were read by immunoSEQ multiplex PCR, and TCRdb kept only the in-frame ones, dropping some. The data show 900,000 or so clones, roughly a sixth seen once. The study, taken as a whole, reports: For patients, the naive, central memory and Treg TCRB repertoires appeared more alike than for healthy donors. Type 1 diabetes patients had TCRB CDR3s that were shorter (moderately but significantly so) in all four CD4+ subsets.

The sequenced sample was naive CD4+ T cells from blood. The source is a woman under 30 in good health. This chain joins TRBV19 and TRBJ2-5; D may match TRBD1 or TRBD2 (6 bases each). In DNA, the CDR3 is TGTGCCAGTAGCCCCCCCTCGGGGGCAGGAGAGACCCAGTACTTC. It codes for CASSPPSGAGETQYF.